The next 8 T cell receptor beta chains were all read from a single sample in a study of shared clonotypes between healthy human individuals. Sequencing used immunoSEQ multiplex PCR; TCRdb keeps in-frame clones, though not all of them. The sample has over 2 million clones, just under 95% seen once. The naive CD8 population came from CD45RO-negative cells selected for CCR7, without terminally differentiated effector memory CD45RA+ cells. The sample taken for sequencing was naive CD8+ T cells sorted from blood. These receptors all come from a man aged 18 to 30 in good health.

The CDR3 spells CASMDGLAANTGELFF. CDR3 nucleotide sequence: TGTGCCAGCATGGATGGACTAGCGGCGAACACCGGGGAGCTGTTTTTT. The rearrangement joins TRBV5-4 to TRBJ2-2, with 10 bases that match TRBD2. Germline loops: CDR1 SGHNT, CDR2 YYREEE (reference sequence). The CDR3 has 16 amino acids. Unmatched junction bases numbered 5, after V lost 6 bases and J lost 0 bases. Looking up the rest from reference TRBV5-4 and TRBJ2-2 gives the full variable domain: ETGVTQSPTHLIKTRGQQVTLRCSSQSGHNTVSWYQQALGQGPQFIFQYYREEENGRGNFPPRFSGLQFPNYSSELNVNALELDDSALYLCASMDGLAANTGELFFGEGSRLTVL.

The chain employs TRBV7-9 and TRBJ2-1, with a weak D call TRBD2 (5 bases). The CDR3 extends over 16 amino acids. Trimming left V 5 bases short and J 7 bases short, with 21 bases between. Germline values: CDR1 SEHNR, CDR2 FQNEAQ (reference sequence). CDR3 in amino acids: CASSHPVKRWTNEQFF. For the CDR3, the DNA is TGTGCCAGCAGCCATCCCGTTAAGCGATGGACTAATGAGCAGTTCTTC.

Here the CDR3 reads CASSPQGGGNQPQHF. The CDR3, as DNA: TGTGCCAGCAGCCCACAGGGGGGAGGCAATCAGCCCCAGCATTTT. The chain joins TRBV7-9 to TRBJ1-5; TRBD1 matches at 8 bases. Germline CDR1 is SEHNR and CDR2 is FQNEAQ (reference sequence). The CDR3 loop spans 15 amino acids. V trimming: 5 bases; J trimming: 2 bases; junction bases outside the gene matches: 5.

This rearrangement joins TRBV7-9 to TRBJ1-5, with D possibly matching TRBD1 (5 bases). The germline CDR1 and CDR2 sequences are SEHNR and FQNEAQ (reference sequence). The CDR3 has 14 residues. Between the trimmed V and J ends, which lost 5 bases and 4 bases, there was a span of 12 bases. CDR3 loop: CASSPDSWNQPQHF. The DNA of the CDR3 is TGTGCCAGCAGCCCCGACAGCTGGAATCAGCCCCAGCATTTT.

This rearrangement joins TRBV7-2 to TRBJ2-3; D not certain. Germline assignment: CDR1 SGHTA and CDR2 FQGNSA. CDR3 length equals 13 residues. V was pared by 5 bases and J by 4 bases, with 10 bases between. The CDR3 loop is CASSLVIPDTQYF. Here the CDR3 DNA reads TGTGCCAGCAGCCTAGTTATACCAGATACGCAGTATTTT.

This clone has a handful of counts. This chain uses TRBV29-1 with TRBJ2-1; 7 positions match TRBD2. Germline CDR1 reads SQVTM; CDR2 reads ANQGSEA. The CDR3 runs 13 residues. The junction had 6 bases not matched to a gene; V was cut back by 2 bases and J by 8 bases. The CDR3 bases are TGCAGCGTTGAAACGGGAGGTGTCGATGAGCAGTTCTTC. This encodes CSVETGGVDEQFF.

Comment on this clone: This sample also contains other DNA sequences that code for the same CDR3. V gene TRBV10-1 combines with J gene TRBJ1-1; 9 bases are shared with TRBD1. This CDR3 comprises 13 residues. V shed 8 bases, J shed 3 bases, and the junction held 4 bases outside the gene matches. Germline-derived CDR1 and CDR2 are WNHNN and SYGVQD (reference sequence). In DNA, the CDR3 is TGCGCCAGCCGGGGACAGGGAGACACTGAAGCTTTCTTT. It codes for CASRGQGDTEAFF.

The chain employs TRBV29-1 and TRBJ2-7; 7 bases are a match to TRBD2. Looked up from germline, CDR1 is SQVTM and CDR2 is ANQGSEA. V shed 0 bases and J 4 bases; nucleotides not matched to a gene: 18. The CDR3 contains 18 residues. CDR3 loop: CSVEDSLGQGKAGYEQYF. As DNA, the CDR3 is TGCAGCGTTGAAGATTCCCTCGGGCAGGGAAAAGCGGGATACGAGCAGTACTTC.